The 4 T cell receptor beta chains reported below all come from one sample, sequenced in a study of blood T cells in healthy people across ages. Then a second PCR, running about 6 to 11 cycles, was carried out with a sample-barcoded 5' primer and a J-beta primer mix. Via MiXCR, TCRdb re-called the 5' RACE reads, giving one row per CDR3 protein. The top ten clones hold about 3% of a sample with some 850,000 distinct CDR3 sequences, about 26% of them seen once. The sample was also reused in another study, on T cells of mothers and their children.

The sequencing sample was made of blood. The receptor set was obtained from a boy under 18 in good health.

V usage is TRBV9 and J usage is TRBJ2-3; D is uncertain. V was cut by 0 bases and J by 0 bases, with 11 bases left in between. Germline CDR1 SGDLS, CDR2 YYNGEE. This CDR3 region has 16 residues. CDR3 sequence: CASSVDGGASTDTQYF. The CDR3 DNA sequence: TGTGCCAGCAGCGTAGATGGCGGTGCTAGCACAGATACGCAGTATTTT. Full variable domain (rest looked up from reference TRBV9 and TRBJ2-3): DSGVTQTPKHLITATGQRVTLRCSPRSGDLSVYWYQQSLDQGLQFLIQYYNGEERAKGNILERFSAQQFPDLHSELNLSSLELGDSALYFCASSVDGGASTDTQYFGPGTRLTVL.

This chain links TRBV12-3 or TRBV12-4 with TRBJ2-1, with 9 bases aligning to TRBD1. This CDR3 comprises 13 residues. Trimming removed 8 bases from V and 8 bases from J; junction bases left unmatched: 7. This CDR3 is CASGTGRVDEQFF. The CDR3 region has the DNA TGTGCCAGCGGGACAGGGAGGGTCGATGAGCAGTTCTTC.

This clonotype was detected a few times. The J gene is TRBJ2-5, the V gene TRBV27; 11 nucleotides match TRBD2. Matching the DNA end better, TRBJ2-7 makes the J call doubtful. This CDR3 spans 15 amino acids. Germline V CDR1 and CDR2: MNHEY, SMNVEV (reference sequence). The CDR3 spells CASSPLGTSGYEQYF. The DNA for the CDR3 is TGTGCCAGCAGTCCCCTCGGGACTAGCGGTTACGAGCAGTACTTC.

This clonotype was picked up a small number of times. V gene TRBV29-1 combines with J gene TRBJ2-5; TRBD2 matches 12 bases. The DNA end is a closer match to TRBJ2-1, so the J assignment may be wrong. Germline CDR1 SQVTM, CDR2 ANQGSEA. The CDR3 totals 16 residues. CDR3 protein: CSVEAASGGVVNEQFF. The CDR3 DNA is TGCAGCGTTGAAGCGGCTAGCGGGGGGGTGGTAAATGAGCAGTTCTTC.